This TCR beta chain was retrieved from a study of monozygotic twins with inflammatory bowel disease. CDR3 length: 13 amino acids. Per germline, CDR1 LGHDT and CDR2 YNNKEL (reference sequence). TCRdb reprocessed the 5' RACE reads, keeping one entry per CDR3 protein, no DNA. The sample data list roughly 160,000 distinct CDR3 sequences. The source material was blood. V is TRBV3-1 and J is TRBJ1-1. This receptor was obtained from a human donor with ulcerative colitis or Crohn's disease, or a healthy co-twin of an affected twin (not recorded which). The CDR3 here is CASSQDLRTEAFF.